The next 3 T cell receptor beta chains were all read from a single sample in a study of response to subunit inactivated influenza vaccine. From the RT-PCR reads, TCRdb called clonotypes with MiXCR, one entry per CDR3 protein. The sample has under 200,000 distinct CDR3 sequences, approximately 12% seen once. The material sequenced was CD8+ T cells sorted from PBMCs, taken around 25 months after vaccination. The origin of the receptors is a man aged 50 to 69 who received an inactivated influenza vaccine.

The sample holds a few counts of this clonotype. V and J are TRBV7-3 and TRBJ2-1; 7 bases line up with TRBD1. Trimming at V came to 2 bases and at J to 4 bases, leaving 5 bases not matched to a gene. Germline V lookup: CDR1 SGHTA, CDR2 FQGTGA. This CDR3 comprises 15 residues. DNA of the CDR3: TGTGCCAGCAGCTTAGCCGGGACAGAGTACAATGAGCAGTTCTTC. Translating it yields CASSLAGTEYNEQFF.

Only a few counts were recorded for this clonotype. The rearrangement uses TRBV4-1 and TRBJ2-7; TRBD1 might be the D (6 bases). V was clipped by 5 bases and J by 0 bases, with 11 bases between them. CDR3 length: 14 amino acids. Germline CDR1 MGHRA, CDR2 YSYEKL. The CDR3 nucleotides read TGCGCCAGCAGCACCCGGGACACCTCCTACGAGCAGTACTTC. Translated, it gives CASSTRDTSYEQYF.

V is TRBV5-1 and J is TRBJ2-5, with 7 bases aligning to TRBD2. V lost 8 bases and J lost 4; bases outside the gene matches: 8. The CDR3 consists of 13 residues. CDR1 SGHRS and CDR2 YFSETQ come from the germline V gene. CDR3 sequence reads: CASWGGGGETQYF. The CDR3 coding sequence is TGCGCCAGTTGGGGGGGTGGCGGAGAGACCCAGTACTTC.